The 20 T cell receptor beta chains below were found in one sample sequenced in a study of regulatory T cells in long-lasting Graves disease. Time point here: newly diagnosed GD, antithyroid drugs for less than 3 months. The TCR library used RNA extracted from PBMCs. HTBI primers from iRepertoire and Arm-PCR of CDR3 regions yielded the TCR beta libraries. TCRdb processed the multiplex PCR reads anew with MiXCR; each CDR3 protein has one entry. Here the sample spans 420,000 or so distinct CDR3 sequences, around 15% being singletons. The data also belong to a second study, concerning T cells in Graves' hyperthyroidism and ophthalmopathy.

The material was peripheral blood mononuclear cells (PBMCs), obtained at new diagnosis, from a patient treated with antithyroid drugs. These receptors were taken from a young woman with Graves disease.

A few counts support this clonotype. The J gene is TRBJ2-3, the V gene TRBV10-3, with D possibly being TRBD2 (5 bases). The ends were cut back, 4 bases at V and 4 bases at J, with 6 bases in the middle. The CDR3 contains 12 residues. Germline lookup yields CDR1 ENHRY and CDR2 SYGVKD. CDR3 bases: TGTGCCATCAGTGGGAGGTCAGATACGCAGTATTTT. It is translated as CAISGRSDTQYF.

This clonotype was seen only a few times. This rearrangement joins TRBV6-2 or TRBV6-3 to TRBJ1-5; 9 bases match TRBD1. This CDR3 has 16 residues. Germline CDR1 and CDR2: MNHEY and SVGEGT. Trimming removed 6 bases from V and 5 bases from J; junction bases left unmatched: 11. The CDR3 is CASSPPGQGIHQPQHF. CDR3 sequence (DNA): TGTGCCAGCAGCCCCCCGGGACAGGGAATTCATCAGCCCCAGCATTTT.

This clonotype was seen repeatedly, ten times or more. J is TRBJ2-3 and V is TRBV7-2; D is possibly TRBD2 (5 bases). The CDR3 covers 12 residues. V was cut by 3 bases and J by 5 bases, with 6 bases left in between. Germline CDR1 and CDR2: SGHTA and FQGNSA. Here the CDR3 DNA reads TGTGCCAGCAGCTTTCGGGAAGATACGCAGTATTTT. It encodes CASSFREDTQYF.

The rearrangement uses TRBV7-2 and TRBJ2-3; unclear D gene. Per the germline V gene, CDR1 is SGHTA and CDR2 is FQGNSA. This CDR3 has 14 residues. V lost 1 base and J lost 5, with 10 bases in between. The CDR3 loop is CASSLVGPQDTQYF. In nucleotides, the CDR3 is TGTGCCAGCAGCTTAGTCGGGCCCCAAGATACGCAGTATTTT.

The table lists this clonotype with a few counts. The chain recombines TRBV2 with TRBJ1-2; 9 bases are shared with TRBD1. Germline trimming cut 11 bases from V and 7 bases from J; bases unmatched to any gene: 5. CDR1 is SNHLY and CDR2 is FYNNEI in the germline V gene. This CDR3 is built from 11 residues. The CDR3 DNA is TGTGCCGGCGGGACAGGGATTGGCTACACCTTC. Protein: CAGGTGIGYTF.

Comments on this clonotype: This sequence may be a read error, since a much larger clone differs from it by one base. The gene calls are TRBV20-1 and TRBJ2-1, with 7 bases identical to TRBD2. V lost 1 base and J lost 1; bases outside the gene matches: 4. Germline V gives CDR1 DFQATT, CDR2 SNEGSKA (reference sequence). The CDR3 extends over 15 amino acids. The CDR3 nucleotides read TGCAGTGCTAGAGCCACTAGCGATTCCTACAATGAGCAGTTCTTC. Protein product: CSARATSDSYNEQFF.

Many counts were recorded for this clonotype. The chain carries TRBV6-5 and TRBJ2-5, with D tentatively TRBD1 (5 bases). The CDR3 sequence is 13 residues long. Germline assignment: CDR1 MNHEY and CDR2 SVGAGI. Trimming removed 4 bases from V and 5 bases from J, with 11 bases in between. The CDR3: CASSWQGMETQYF. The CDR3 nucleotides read TGTGCCAGCAGTTGGCAGGGTATGGAGACCCAGTACTTC.

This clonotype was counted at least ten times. DNA for the CDR3: TGTGCCAGCAGTTACTCGAGCTCCTATGGTGAGCAGTTCTTC. Its translation: CASSYSSSYGEQFF. J is TRBJ2-1 and V is TRBV6-2 or TRBV6-3; D is uncertain. Trimming pared 0 bases from V and 9 bases from J, leaving 12 bases between. Germline assignment: CDR1 MNHEY and CDR2 SVGEGT. The CDR3 spans 14 residues.

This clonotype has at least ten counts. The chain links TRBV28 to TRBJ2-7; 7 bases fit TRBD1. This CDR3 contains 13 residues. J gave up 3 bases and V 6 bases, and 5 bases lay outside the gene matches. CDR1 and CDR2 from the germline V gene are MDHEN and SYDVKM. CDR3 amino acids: CASSPGQNYEQYF. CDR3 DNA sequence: TGTGCCAGCAGCCCGGGACAGAACTACGAGCAGTACTTC.

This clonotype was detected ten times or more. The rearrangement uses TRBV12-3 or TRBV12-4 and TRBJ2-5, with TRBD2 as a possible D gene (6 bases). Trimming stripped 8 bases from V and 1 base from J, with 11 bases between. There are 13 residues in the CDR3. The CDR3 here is CASSRDFQETQYF. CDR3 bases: TGTGCCAGCTCACGGGACTTCCAAGAGACCCAGTACTTC.

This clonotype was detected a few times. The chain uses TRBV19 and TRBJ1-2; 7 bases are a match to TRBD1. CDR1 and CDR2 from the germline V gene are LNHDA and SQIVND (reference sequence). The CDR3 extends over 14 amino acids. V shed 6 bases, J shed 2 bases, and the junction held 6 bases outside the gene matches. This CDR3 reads CASRPTTGNYGYTF. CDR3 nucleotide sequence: TGTGCCAGTAGACCAACGACAGGGAACTATGGCTACACCTTC.

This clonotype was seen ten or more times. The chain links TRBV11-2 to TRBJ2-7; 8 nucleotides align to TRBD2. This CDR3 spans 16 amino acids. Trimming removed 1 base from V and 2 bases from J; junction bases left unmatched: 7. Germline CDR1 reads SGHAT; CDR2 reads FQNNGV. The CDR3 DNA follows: TGTGCCAGCAGCTTAGCGAGCGGGAGTCCCCCCTACGAGCAGTACTTC. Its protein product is CASSLASGSPPYEQYF.

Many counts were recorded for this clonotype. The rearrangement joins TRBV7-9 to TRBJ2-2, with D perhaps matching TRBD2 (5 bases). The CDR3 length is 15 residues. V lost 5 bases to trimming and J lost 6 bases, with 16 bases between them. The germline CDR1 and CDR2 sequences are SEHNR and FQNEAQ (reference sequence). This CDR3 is CASSPGVFGAGELFF. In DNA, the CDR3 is TGTGCCAGCAGCCCCGGGGTGTTTGGGGCCGGGGAGCTGTTTTTT.

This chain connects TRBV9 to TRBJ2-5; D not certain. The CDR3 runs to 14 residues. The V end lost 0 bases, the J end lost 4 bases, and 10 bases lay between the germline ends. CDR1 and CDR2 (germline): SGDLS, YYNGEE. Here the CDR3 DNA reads TGTGCCAGCAGCGTAGGAGGATTTGGAGAGACCCAGTACTTC. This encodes CASSVGGFGETQYF.

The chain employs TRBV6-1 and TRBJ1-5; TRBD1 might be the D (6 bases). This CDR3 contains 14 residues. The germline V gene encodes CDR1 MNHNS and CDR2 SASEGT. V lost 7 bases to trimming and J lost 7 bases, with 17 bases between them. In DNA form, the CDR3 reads TGTGCCAGCACTAACGGGGGGCCGGGACAGCCCCAGCATTTT. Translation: CASTNGGPGQPQHF.

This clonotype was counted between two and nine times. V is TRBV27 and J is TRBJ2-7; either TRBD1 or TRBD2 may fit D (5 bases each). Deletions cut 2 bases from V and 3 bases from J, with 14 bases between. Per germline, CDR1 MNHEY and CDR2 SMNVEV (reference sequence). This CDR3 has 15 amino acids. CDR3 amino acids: CASSLRAGTYYEQYF. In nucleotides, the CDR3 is TGTGCCAGCAGTTTACGAGCAGGGACCTACTACGAGCAGTACTTC.

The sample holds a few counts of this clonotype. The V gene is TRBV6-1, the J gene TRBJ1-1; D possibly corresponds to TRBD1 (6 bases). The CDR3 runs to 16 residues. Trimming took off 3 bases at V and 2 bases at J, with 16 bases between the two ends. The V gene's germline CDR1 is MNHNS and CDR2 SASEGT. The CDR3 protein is CASSDFLGGTNTEAFF. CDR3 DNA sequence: TGTGCCAGCAGTGATTTTTTGGGGGGCACTAACACTGAAGCTTTCTTT.

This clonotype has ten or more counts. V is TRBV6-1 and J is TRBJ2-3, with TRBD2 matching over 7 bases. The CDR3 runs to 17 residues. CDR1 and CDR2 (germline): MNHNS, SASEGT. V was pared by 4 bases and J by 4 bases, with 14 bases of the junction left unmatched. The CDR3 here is CASSAPFAGELADTQYF. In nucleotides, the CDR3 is TGTGCCAGCAGTGCCCCTTTTGCGGGAGAACTCGCAGATACGCAGTATTTT.

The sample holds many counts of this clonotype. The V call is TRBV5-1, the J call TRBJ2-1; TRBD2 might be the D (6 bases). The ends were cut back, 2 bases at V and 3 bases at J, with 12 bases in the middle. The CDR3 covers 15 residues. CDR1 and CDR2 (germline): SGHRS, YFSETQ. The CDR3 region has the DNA TGCGCCAGCAGCTTTGAGACTAGTCGCTACAATGAGCAGTTCTTC. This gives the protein CASSFETSRYNEQFF.

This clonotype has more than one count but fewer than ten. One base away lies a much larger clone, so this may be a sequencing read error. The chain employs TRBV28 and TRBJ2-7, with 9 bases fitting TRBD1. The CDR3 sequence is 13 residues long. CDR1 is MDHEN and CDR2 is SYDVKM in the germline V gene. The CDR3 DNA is TGTGCCACTGCCGGGACAGGGCCCTACGGGCAGTACTTC. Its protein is CATAGTGPYGQYF.